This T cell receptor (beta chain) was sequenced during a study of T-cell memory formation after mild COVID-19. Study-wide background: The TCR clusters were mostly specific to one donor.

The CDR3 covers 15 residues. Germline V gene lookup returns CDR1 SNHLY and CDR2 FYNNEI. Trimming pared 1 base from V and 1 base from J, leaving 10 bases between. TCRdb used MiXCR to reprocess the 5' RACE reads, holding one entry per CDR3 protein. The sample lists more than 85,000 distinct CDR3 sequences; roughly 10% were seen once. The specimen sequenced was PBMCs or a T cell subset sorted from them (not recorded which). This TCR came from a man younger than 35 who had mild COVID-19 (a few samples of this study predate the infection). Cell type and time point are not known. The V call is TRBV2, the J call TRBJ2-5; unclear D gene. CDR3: CASSEGLAAQETQYF. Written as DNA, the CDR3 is TGTGCCAGCAGTGAAGGGCTGGCTGCCCAAGAGACCCAGTACTTC.